The source of this T cell receptor beta chain is a study of T cells in Graves' hyperthyroidism and ophthalmopathy. The wider study: Peripheral blood specimens were obtained at initial diagnosis, prior to any treatment. Findings and caveats of the study: Within blood appeared most thyroid clonotypes that had expanded above 0.001.

J was trimmed by 6 bases and V by 7 bases; bases with no gene match: 10. CDR1 and CDR2 (germline): MDHEN, SYDVKM. The CDR3 contains 14 residues. RNA transcripts were the template for amplifying TCR beta CDR3 regions. In the first-round RT-PCR of the TCR CDR3, the HTBI primer set was used. TCRdb called the multiplex PCR reads again in MiXCR, with one record for every CDR3 protein. Among around 270,000 distinct CDR3 sequences listed, approximately 18% were seen once. Remarks on this clonotype: No antigen is known for it. This may be a read error, as it is one base from a much larger clone.

Criteria for exclusion of patients were uncontrolled infection, other autoimmune disease, pregnancy or lactation. The sequence came from a man in his forties or fifties with Graves' ophthalmopathy. The specimen sequenced was blood. The chain uses TRBV28 and TRBJ1-2, with 8 bases identical to TRBD1. The CDR3 spells CASTRTGMGHGYTF. CDR3 in DNA: TGTGCCAGCACCAGGACAGGGATGGGCCATGGCTACACCTTC.